A single sample is the source of the 17 T cell receptor beta chains below, sequenced in a study of T cells after posttransplantation cyclophosphamide. Method: immunoSEQ multiplex PCR; TCRdb's copy keeps in-frame clones and lacks some. This sample has roughly 42,000 clones; less than 95% occur once, and the top ten carry roughly 2.5%. Cyclophosphamide on days +3 and +4 followed busulfan-fludarabine conditioning and a marrow graft. The specimen was PBMCs, collected around 67 days after allogeneic stem cell transplant with posttransplant cyclophosphamide. The receptors were sampled from a male patient between 60 and 69 years old who received an allogeneic stem cell transplant from a related donor and was CMV-positive. Some T cells may have originated in the graft donor.

The V gene is TRBV9, the J gene TRBJ1-1; D uncertain. In germline, CDR1 is SGDLS, CDR2 YYNGEE. V was trimmed by 2 bases and J by 4 bases, leaving 18 bases between them. This CDR3 region has 16 residues. The CDR3 loop reads CASSVESFWEGTEAFF. DNA of the CDR3: TGTGCCAGCAGCGTGGAATCCTTTTGGGAGGGCACTGAAGCTTTCTTT. The whole variable domain, filled in from reference TRBV9 and TRBJ1-1, reads DSGVTQTPKHLITATGQRVTLRCSPRSGDLSVYWYQQSLDQGLQFLIQYYNGEERAKGNILERFSAQQFPDLHSELNLSSLELGDSALYFCASSVESFWEGTEAFFGQGTRLTVV.

This chain joins TRBV27 and TRBJ1-1, with a tentative D call TRBD1 (5 bases). The CDR3 loop spans 14 amino acids. Trimming removed 2 bases from V and 4 bases from J, with 11 bases in between. Germline assignment: CDR1 MNHEY and CDR2 SMNVEV (reference sequence). The CDR3 DNA sequence: TGTGCCAGCAGTTTAACGGGGGACCGCACTGAAGCTTTCTTT. Protein product: CASSLTGDRTEAFF.

The chain recombines TRBV5-1 with TRBJ1-1, with D perhaps TRBD1 (6 bases). CDR1 and CDR2 (germline): SGHRS, YFSETQ. V shed 4 bases and J shed 3 bases, with 19 bases lying between them. The CDR3 spans 16 residues. The DNA of the CDR3 is TGCGCCAGCAGCCGCAATGGGGGGAGGGGGTACACTGAAGCTTTCTTT. This sequence encodes CASSRNGGRGYTEAFF.

This chain connects TRBV9 to TRBJ1-1, with D unclear. Germline V gene lookup returns CDR1 SGDLS and CDR2 YYNGEE. The CDR3 totals 15 residues. Trimming left V 6 bases short and J 3 bases short, with 18 bases between. The CDR3 here is CASNRSPGSDTEAFF. CDR3 in DNA: TGTGCCAGCAACCGGTCCCCTGGGAGCGACACTGAAGCTTTCTTT.

This chain links TRBV5-1 with TRBJ2-7; 9 bases are a match to TRBD1. This CDR3 spans 14 amino acids. Trimming removed 0 bases from V and 5 bases from J; junction bases left unmatched: 3. Looked up from germline, CDR1 is SGHRS and CDR2 is YFSETQ. The CDR3 region has the DNA TGCGCCAGCAGCTTGGGACAGGGGGAGGACGAGCAGTACGTC. Its protein product is CASSLGQGEDEQYV.

The V and J genes are TRBV5-6 and TRBJ1-4; 10 bases match TRBD1. J gave up 8 bases and V 4 bases, and 8 bases lay outside the gene matches. Germline V gene data show CDR1 as SGHDT and CDR2 as YYEEEE. There are 15 residues in the CDR3. Written as DNA, the CDR3 is TGTGCCAGCAGCGCTAGACAGGGGGCGAGGGAAAAACTGTTTTTT. Protein sequence: CASSARQGAREKLFF.

The chain has TRBV6-1 and TRBJ2-7; TRBD2 agrees at 7 bases. From germline, CDR1 is MNHNS and CDR2 SASEGT. The CDR3 has 12 amino acids. V gave up 3 bases and J gave up 6 bases; unmatched junction bases: 2. The CDR3 region has the DNA TGTGCCAGCAGTGAGGGAGGGTTCGAGCAGTACGTC. Residues: CASSEGGFEQYV.

V gene TRBV7-9 combines with J gene TRBJ1-4; a possible D gene is TRBD1 (6 bases). V shed 1 base and J shed 10 bases, with 7 bases lying between them. CDR1 is SEHNR and CDR2 is FQNEAQ in the germline V gene (reference sequence). The CDR3 consists of 12 residues. This chain's CDR3 is CASSLVGGKLFF. CDR3 sequence (DNA): TGTGCCAGCAGCTTAGTAGGGGGAAAACTGTTTTTT.

The V call is TRBV10-1, the J call TRBJ2-3; 12 bases line up with TRBD2. Germline V lookup: CDR1 WNHNN, CDR2 SYGVQD (reference sequence). The trim removed 5 bases at V and 3 bases at J, leaving 3 bases unmatched. This CDR3 spans 15 amino acids. The CDR3 bases are TGCGCCAGCAGTCTAGCGGGGGGGCCGACAGATACGCAGTATTTT. It translates to CASSLAGGPTDTQYF.

The V call is TRBV20-1, the J call TRBJ2-7; D unclear. Trimming cost V 6 bases and J 9 bases, with 15 bases left between them. Germline V CDR1 and CDR2: DFQATT, SNEGSKA (reference sequence). CDR3 length equals 11 residues. The CDR3 coding sequence is TGCAGTGCGAAGAAAAATGAGGTGCAGTACTTC. It encodes CSAKKNEVQYF.

The chain joins TRBV5-1 to TRBJ1-3; TRBD1 is a possible D gene (5 bases). V was shortened by 2 bases and J by 1 base, with 13 bases between the two germline ends. The CDR3 contains 16 residues. CDR1 and CDR2 (germline): SGHRS, YFSETQ. DNA of the CDR3: TGCGCCAGCAGCTTCGGAGGGGCTTTATCTGGAAACACCATATATTTT. Protein product: CASSFGGALSGNTIYF.

This clone was seen once. J is TRBJ1-2 and V is TRBV19, with 7 bases lining up with TRBD1. The V and J ends lost 7 bases and 7 bases, in that order; junction bases with no gene match: 9. The CDR3 extends over 13 amino acids. From germline, CDR1 is LNHDA and CDR2 SQIVND (reference sequence). The CDR3 here is CASNQGELVGYTF. DNA of the CDR3: TGTGCCAGTAATCAGGGGGAATTGGTTGGCTACACCTTC.

The rearrangement links TRBV18 to TRBJ1-6, with 7 nucleotides matching TRBD1. This CDR3 spans 17 amino acids. Germline CDR1 and CDR2: KGHSH and LQKENI. V was clipped by 2 bases and J by 7 bases; unmatched bases: 11. The CDR3 is CASSPSGGHGANSPLHF. The CDR3 nucleotides are TGTGCCAGCTCACCATCAGGGGGGCACGGGGCGAATTCACCCCTCCACTTT.

The chain joins TRBV10-1 to TRBJ2-2; TRBD2 aligns across 12 bases. The J segment lost 4 bases and the V segment lost 3 bases, leaving 6 bases of the junction unmatched. From germline, CDR1 is WNHNN and CDR2 SYGVQD (reference sequence). This CDR3 contains 17 residues. The CDR3 bases are TGCGCCAGCAGTGACCCTGAACTAGCGGGGGGCACCGGGGAGCTGTTTTTT. It is translated as CASSDPELAGGTGELFF.

The chain recombines TRBV6-5 with TRBJ2-1, with 10 bases aligning to TRBD2. This CDR3 is built from 15 residues. J was trimmed by 10 bases and V by 3 bases; bases with no gene match: 9. CDR1 and CDR2 (germline): MNHEY, SVGAGI. CDR3 coding DNA: TGTGCCAGCAGTTATCTAGCGGGGGCGGAGTGGGAGCAGTTCTTC. It yields the protein CASSYLAGAEWEQFF.

The chain employs TRBV6-1 and TRBJ1-1; D possibly corresponds to TRBD1 (6 bases). The CDR3 length is 15 residues. Between the trimmed V and J ends, which lost 7 bases and 5 bases, there was a span of 20 bases. The germline CDR1 and CDR2 sequences are MNHNS and SASEGT. The CDR3 DNA reads as TGTGCCAGCATTAGGGGGGGAGGGTCGTTAACTGAAGCTTTCTTT. Residues: CASIRGGGSLTEAFF.

CDR3 nucleotides: TGTGCCAGTAGTATGACAGGGCAGGGAAACACCATATATTTT. Its protein product is CASSMTGQGNTIYF. This chain links TRBV19 with TRBJ1-3; the match to TRBD1 covers 7 bases. V lost 3 bases to trimming and J lost 4 bases; unmatched junction nucleotides: 3. From germline, CDR1 is LNHDA and CDR2 SQIVND (reference sequence). The CDR3 has 14 residues.